The next 15 T cell receptor beta chains were all read from a single sample in a study of blood T cell repertoires in COVID-19. Generated by immunoSEQ multiplex PCR, the TCRdb table keeps only in-frame clones and is missing some. This table holds 110,000 or so clones, 75% to 90% found once. The sequenced sample consisted of peripheral blood. These receptors were taken from a woman between 55 and 75 years old with COVID-19, enrolled during active disease.

V and J are TRBV7-9 and TRBJ1-6; 7 positions match TRBD1. The CDR3 length is 13 residues. V gave up 6 bases and J gave up 11 bases; unmatched junction bases: 7. Germline loops: CDR1 SEHNR, CDR2 FQNEAQ (reference sequence). CDR3 amino acids: CASRGQEEAPLHF. The CDR3 nucleotides are TGTGCCAGCAGAGGACAGGAAGAAGCACCCCTCCACTTT.

This clone was recorded once. The V gene is TRBV3-1 (or the pseudogene TRBV3-2), the J gene TRBJ1-5; D remains ambiguous. V was cut by 3 bases and J by 6 bases, with 6 bases left in between. The CDR3 totals 12 residues. CDR1 LGHDT and CDR2 YNNKEL come from the germline V gene (reference sequence). This chain's CDR3 is CASSHSSQPQHF. As DNA, the CDR3 is TGTGCCAGCAGCCACTCCAGTCAGCCCCAGCATTTT.

The gene calls are TRBV29-1 and TRBJ2-2; a weak D match, TRBD2 (6 bases). The germline CDR1 and CDR2 sequences are SQVTM and ANQGSEA. CDR3 size: 16 residues. V gave up 1 base and J gave up 5 bases, with 17 bases separating them. CDR3 region: CSVEARHGGFTGELFF. DNA for the CDR3: TGCAGCGTTGAAGCCCGCCACGGGGGTTTTACCGGGGAGCTGTTTTTT.

The chain employs TRBV3-1 (or the pseudogene TRBV3-2) and TRBJ2-5; a weak D match, TRBD2 (5 bases). This CDR3 has 14 amino acids. V shed 4 bases and J shed 2 bases, with 11 bases lying between them. Per germline, CDR1 LGHDT and CDR2 YNNKEL (reference sequence). The CDR3 protein is CASSLGLGQETQYF. CDR3 in DNA: TGTGCCAGCAGCCTCGGACTGGGACAAGAGACCCAGTACTTC.

This clone was detected only a few times. V and J are TRBV7-9 and TRBJ1-3; perhaps TRBD1 as D (6 bases). The germline V gene encodes CDR1 SEHNR and CDR2 FQNEAQ (reference sequence). Trimming took off 3 bases at V and 1 base at J, with 13 bases between the two ends. The CDR3 spans 16 residues. CDR3 nucleotides: TGTGCCAGCAGCTTTTATTTGGACAGTTCTGGAAACACCATATATTTT. It is translated as CASSFYLDSSGNTIYF.

The chain links TRBV11-2 to TRBJ1-1, with 10 bases lining up with TRBD1. The CDR3 consists of 13 residues. The V gene's germline CDR1 is SGHAT and CDR2 FQNNGV. V lost 6 bases to trimming and J lost 4 bases; unmatched junction nucleotides: 2. CDR3 bases: TGTGCCAGCAGAGGACAGGGGGGCACTGAAGCTTTCTTT. Translated: CASRGQGGTEAFF.

V gene TRBV15 combines with J gene TRBJ1-5; D might be TRBD1 (6 bases). Germline-derived CDR1 and CDR2 are LNHNV and YYDKDF (reference sequence). The CDR3 has 14 residues. V gave up 4 bases and J gave up 3 bases, with 10 bases separating them. CDR3 residues: CATSKYRVNQPQHF. The CDR3 DNA sequence: TGTGCCACCAGCAAGTACAGGGTCAATCAGCCCCAGCATTTT.

The chain couples TRBV4-2 to TRBJ1-1, with D possibly being TRBD1 (6 bases). V dropped 1 base and J dropped 3 bases, with 12 bases sitting between them. Germline-derived CDR1 and CDR2 are LGHNA and YNFKEQ. CDR3 size: 15 residues. The CDR3 loop reads CASSQGGGADTEAFF. In nucleotides, the CDR3 is TGTGCCAGCAGCCAAGGAGGGGGTGCTGACACTGAAGCTTTCTTT.

The chain recombines TRBV5-6 with TRBJ1-6; a possible D gene is TRBD1 (5 bases). Germline V gene lookup returns CDR1 SGHDT and CDR2 YYEEEE. With 4 bases removed from V and 8 bases from J, the gap between germline ends came to 16 bases. The CDR3 is made up of 15 amino acids. The CDR3 spells CASSADMLFDSPLHF. The CDR3 DNA is TGTGCCAGCAGCGCGGACATGTTATTCGATTCACCCCTCCACTTT.

V gene TRBV19 combines with J gene TRBJ2-1; no clear D. Germline V gene sequence: CDR1 LNHDA, CDR2 SQIVND (reference sequence). The germline V and J ends were trimmed by 0 bases and 8 bases, with 5 bases remaining between them. This CDR3 comprises 12 residues. DNA for the CDR3: TGTGCCAGTAGTATAGAGCGGTATGAGCAGTTCTTC. It codes for CASSIERYEQFF.

CDR3 sequence reads: CASSVAHQGGTKETQYF. Written as DNA, the CDR3 is TGTGCCAGCAGCGTAGCCCACCAAGGAGGAACAAAAGAGACCCAGTACTTC. The V and J genes are TRBV9 and TRBJ2-5, with a weak D call TRBD2 (5 bases). The germline V gene has CDR1 SGDLS and CDR2 YYNGEE. CDR3 length: 17 amino acids. Trimming took off 0 bases at V and 3 bases at J, with 18 bases between the two ends. The full variable domain, in which reference TRBV9 and TRBJ2-5 provide the parts outside the CDR3, is DSGVTQTPKHLITATGQRVTLRCSPRSGDLSVYWYQQSLDQGLQFLIQYYNGEERAKGNILERFSAQQFPDLHSELNLSSLELGDSALYFCASSVAHQGGTKETQYFGPGTRLLVL.

The chain combines TRBV6-2 or TRBV6-3 with TRBJ1-5; D ambiguous. There are 13 residues in the CDR3. Germline V CDR1 and CDR2: MNHEY, SVGEGT. V was trimmed by 2 bases and J by 5 bases, leaving 7 bases between them. In DNA, the CDR3 is TGTGCCAGCAGTTACGAGGCCGATCAGCCCCAGCATTTT. Protein: CASSYEADQPQHF.

The chain employs TRBV18 and TRBJ2-5, with D possibly TRBD2 on 6 matching bases. From germline, CDR1 is KGHSH and CDR2 LQKENI. This CDR3 is 14 amino acids long. V lost 3 bases and J 5 bases, leaving 13 bases between the germline ends. The CDR3 region is CASSPRGEMETQYF. The CDR3 DNA is TGTGCCAGCTCACCCCGCGGGGAAATGGAGACCCAGTACTTC.

The V call is TRBV4-1, the J call TRBJ1-3; D is unclear. The V gene lost 4 bases and the J gene lost 2 bases, with 12 bases spanning the gap. The CDR3 is made up of 15 amino acids. CDR1 and CDR2 (germline): MGHRA, YSYEKL. CDR3 sequence (DNA): TGCGCCAGCAGCCGCGTGGTTAACCCTGGAAACACCATATATTTT. It translates to CASSRVVNPGNTIYF.

The V and J genes are TRBV11-3 and TRBJ1-1; D not certain. The CDR3 consists of 12 residues. Germline V CDR1 and CDR2: SGHNT, YENEEA. V was clipped by 2 bases and J by 11 bases, with 12 bases between them. The CDR3 sequence is CASSLSEGRAFF. The DNA of the CDR3 is TGTGCCAGCAGCTTAAGCGAGGGAAGGGCTTTCTTT.